Presented here are 20 T cell receptor beta chains from one specimen sequenced in a study of blood T cell repertoires in COVID-19. The protocol was immunoSEQ multiplex PCR, while the TCRdb copy is restricted to in-frame clones and leaves out a portion. The data contain approximately 240,000 clones, roughly 91% of them seen just once; the ten biggest clones take up roughly 0.8%. The sequenced material came from peripheral blood. The receptors stem from a man aged 25 to 40 with COVID-19, enrolled during active disease.

The V call is TRBV4-1, the J call TRBJ1-3; D remains ambiguous. V was cut by 3 bases and J by 7 bases, with 16 bases left in between. This CDR3 has 15 residues. Germline V CDR1 and CDR2: MGHRA, YSYEKL. The CDR3 loop reads CASSHVRDRSNTIYF. The CDR3 DNA reads as TGCGCCAGCAGCCACGTCCGGGATAGAAGCAACACCATATATTTT.

This chain uses TRBV10-2 with TRBJ2-5; 10 bases agree with TRBD1. The J segment lost 5 bases and the V segment lost 3 bases, leaving 9 bases of the junction unmatched. Germline V CDR1 and CDR2: WSHSY, SAAADI. The CDR3 runs 16 residues. CDR3 residues: CASSDLGQGLSETQYF. CDR3 in DNA: TGCGCCAGCAGTGACCTGGGACAGGGGTTGTCGGAGACCCAGTACTTC.

As DNA, the CDR3 is TGTGCCAGCAGTTACGGGACAGGGGGCTATGGCTACACCTTC. The encoded protein is CASSYGTGGYGYTF. The gene calls are TRBV6-5 and TRBJ1-2, with 11 bases lining up with TRBD1. This CDR3 is 14 amino acids long. V dropped 2 bases and J dropped 4; count of bases not matched to a gene: 0. Germline CDR1 is MNHEY and CDR2 is SVGAGI.

The chain joins TRBV14 to TRBJ2-7, with a weak D call TRBD2 (6 bases). V was pared by 3 bases and J by 1 base, with 22 bases between. The germline V gene has CDR1 SGHDN and CDR2 FVKESK. The CDR3 runs to 18 residues. CDR3 sequence: CASSHIRSRKRVSYEQYF. The CDR3 DNA sequence: TGTGCCAGCAGCCATATACGTTCGAGGAAGCGGGTTTCCTACGAGCAGTACTTC.

The rearrangement links TRBV10-1 to TRBJ1-6; 7 positions match TRBD1. Per the germline V gene, CDR1 is WNHNN and CDR2 is SYGVQD (reference sequence). V dropped 8 bases and J dropped 9; count of bases not matched to a gene: 4. The CDR3 totals 12 residues. This CDR3 is CASGRDSSPLHF. The CDR3 bases are TGCGCCAGCGGACGGGACAGTTCACCCCTCCACTTT.

This chain uses TRBV7-9 with TRBJ1-5; 9 positions match TRBD1. In germline, CDR1 is SEHNR, CDR2 FQNEAQ (reference sequence). Trimming cost V 5 bases and J 7 bases; bases outside gene matches: 6. The CDR3 extends over 14 amino acids. CDR3 DNA sequence: TGTGCCAGCAGCCCGGGACAGGGTGACCAGCCCCAGCATTTT. This encodes CASSPGQGDQPQHF.

The rearrangement links TRBV10-2 to TRBJ1-2, with D tentatively TRBD1 (5 bases). Germline lookup yields CDR1 WSHSY and CDR2 SAAADI. This CDR3 spans 14 amino acids. V shed 6 bases and J shed 2 bases, with 13 bases lying between them. The CDR3 DNA follows: TGCGCCAGCAGGGCAGGGCGCACAAACTATGGCTACACCTTC. It is translated as CASRAGRTNYGYTF.

This clone was detected only a few times. The chain couples TRBV19 to TRBJ2-3, with 12 bases that match TRBD2. J was trimmed by 1 base and V by 9 bases; bases with no gene match: 2. Germline values: CDR1 LNHDA, CDR2 SQIVND (reference sequence). The CDR3 length is 14 residues. CDR3 coding DNA: TGTGCCAGCCGACTAGCGGGGGGCACAGATACGCAGTATTTT. Translating it yields CASRLAGGTDTQYF.

The gene calls are TRBV27 and TRBJ1-4, with 10 bases aligning to TRBD1. The germline V gene encodes CDR1 MNHEY and CDR2 SMNVEV (reference sequence). This CDR3 has 14 amino acids. J gave up 7 bases and V 4 bases, and 3 bases lay outside the gene matches. The CDR3 protein is CASSWTGGGEKLFF. The CDR3 DNA is TGTGCCAGCAGTTGGACAGGGGGTGGTGAAAAACTGTTTTTT.

This sequence joins TRBV7-2 and TRBJ2-7; D is undetermined. V lost 3 bases, J lost 0 bases, and 9 bases lay in between. This CDR3 comprises 14 residues. CDR1 is SGHTA and CDR2 is FQGNSA in the germline V gene. The CDR3 sequence: CASSLSRSSYEQYF. In DNA, the CDR3 is TGTGCCAGCAGCTTGTCCCGGAGCTCCTACGAGCAGTACTTC.

V gene TRBV3-1 (or the pseudogene TRBV3-2) combines with J gene TRBJ1-2, with a possible D match to TRBD1 (5 bases). V lost 5 bases and J 6 bases, leaving 16 bases between the germline ends. Germline V lookup: CDR1 LGHDT, CDR2 YNNKEL (reference sequence). The CDR3 contains 14 residues. CDR3 protein: CASSFGGGNNGYTF. The CDR3 coding sequence is TGTGCCAGCAGCTTCGGGGGGGGGAATAATGGCTACACCTTC.

CDR3 sequence: CASSLGDYSYNEQFF. CDR3 coding DNA: TGTGCCAGCAGCTTGGGGGACTACTCCTACAATGAGCAGTTCTTC. This chain connects TRBV5-4 to TRBJ2-1; 7 bases fit TRBD2. V was clipped by 0 bases and J by 0 bases; unmatched bases: 0. CDR3 size: 15 residues. CDR1 and CDR2 (germline): SGHNT, YYREEE (reference sequence). Complete variable domain (other parts from reference TRBV5-4 and TRBJ2-1): ETGVTQSPTHLIKTRGQQVTLRCSSQSGHNTVSWYQQALGQGPQFIFQYYREEENGRGNFPPRFSGLQFPNYSSELNVNALELDDSALYLCASSLGDYSYNEQFFGPGTRLTVL.

The chain joins TRBV18 to TRBJ2-2; 8 positions match TRBD1. Looked up from germline, CDR1 is KGHSH and CDR2 is LQKENI. The CDR3 is 16 residues long. The V gene end was trimmed by 2 bases and the J gene end by 5 bases; junction bases not matched to a gene: 7. The CDR3 here is CASSPGQGIGTGELFF. CDR3 coding DNA: TGTGCCAGCTCACCAGGACAGGGAATCGGGACCGGGGAGCTGTTTTTT.

This clone has only one observation. The genes are TRBV5-1 and TRBJ2-5, with 11 positions matching TRBD2. The CDR3 is made up of 21 amino acids. Germline loops: CDR1 SGHRS, CDR2 YFSETQ. Germline trimming cut 2 bases from V and 5 bases from J; bases unmatched to any gene: 23. For the CDR3, the DNA is TGCGCCAGCAGCTTCCTCGGTTTAGCGGGGGGGCATTACGGAGATTCGGAGACCCAGTACTTC. This encodes CASSFLGLAGGHYGDSETQYF.

The chain has TRBV6-1 and TRBJ2-7, with D perhaps matching TRBD2 (6 bases). Germline V gene lookup returns CDR1 MNHNS and CDR2 SASEGT. The CDR3 is 14 residues long. V gave up 0 bases and J gave up 1 base, with 7 bases separating them. The CDR3 loop reads CASSEAGGSYEQYF. CDR3 DNA sequence: TGTGCCAGCAGTGAAGCGGGGGGTTCCTACGAGCAGTACTTC.

This rearrangement joins TRBV27 to TRBJ1-1, with D uncertain. The CDR3 runs to 16 residues. Germline V gene data show CDR1 as MNHEY and CDR2 as SMNVEV (reference sequence). With 2 bases removed from V and 4 bases from J, the gap between germline ends came to 17 bases. CDR3 DNA sequence: TGTGCCAGCAGTTTAATACCCCAGGTCTATTCCACTGAAGCTTTCTTT. Its translation is CASSLIPQVYSTEAFF.

This chain connects TRBV4-2 to TRBJ2-6; 7 bases align to TRBD1. The CDR3 sequence is 16 residues long. Germline V CDR1 and CDR2: LGHNA, YNFKEQ. The V and J ends lost 4 bases and 11 bases, in that order; junction bases with no gene match: 14. The CDR3 nucleotides read TGTGCCAGCAGCCCCCTTACGACAGGGAGTATCTACGTCCTGACTTTC. Protein product: CASSPLTTGSIYVLTF.

This chain uses TRBV30 with TRBJ1-1; a possible D gene is TRBD1 (5 bases). This CDR3 comprises 14 residues. Germline assignment: CDR1 GTSNPN and CDR2 SVGIG (reference sequence). Trimming stripped 2 bases from V and 1 base from J, with 11 bases between. For the CDR3, the DNA is TGTGCCTGGAGTAAGGTGGGGGGGAACACTGAAGCTTTCTTT. Its translation is CAWSKVGGNTEAFF.

This clone was observed a single time. This chain joins TRBV5-6 and TRBJ2-1, with 8 bases fitting TRBD2. This CDR3 contains 14 residues. With V trimmed by 4 bases and J by 5 bases, 5 bases remained unmatched. Germline V CDR1 and CDR2: SGHDT, YYEEEE. CDR3 sequence (DNA): TGTGCCAGCAGCACGGGGGGGCTACACAATGAGCAGTTCTTC. Protein: CASSTGGLHNEQFF.

The chain joins TRBV27 to TRBJ2-7; no clear D gene. Germline-derived CDR1 and CDR2 are MNHEY and SMNVEV (reference sequence). The CDR3 runs to 15 residues. V lost 2 bases to trimming and J lost 0 bases, with 11 bases between them. In nucleotides, the CDR3 is TGTGCCAGCAGTTTACCCCCATATAGCTCCTACGAGCAGTACTTC. Amino acid sequence: CASSLPPYSSYEQYF.